The subject of this entry is one TCR beta chain. This clone has more than one count but fewer than ten. Its antigen is still unknown. Base qualities are not provided; no much larger clone lies one nucleotide away. This specimen belongs to a study of shared clonotypes between healthy human individuals (dated by TCRdb to about 2020). Regarding the research as a whole: The cohort comprised two women and a few men aged 18 to 49 years. Per donor, leukapheresis produced somewhere between about 0.9 and 10 billion PBMCs. Per donor, three plates each were used for CD4 naive and CD4 memory, two for CD8 naive, and one for CD8 memory. The study deeply sequenced blood TCR repertoires of several healthy adults to estimate repertoire size and the extent of clonotype sharing between individuals. Different laboratories and diverse techniques were used to prepare libraries and sequence TCR repertoires, to increase sequencing depth and limit assay-specific biases. Overall results and qualifications from the work: Sampling was limited to blood, and TCR repertoires in tissue likely differ from TCR repertoires in blood. Higher generation probabilities were observed for clonotypes shared by all four sorted-subset donors than for non-shared clonotypes. Rarefaction of sorted-subset datasets indicated incomplete sequencing despite the large sequencing depth. Because the study included only a small number of donors, the genetic and exposure-history diversity represented was limited. Naive subsets generally had larger estimated clonotype richness than memory subsets. When a few donors were compared, the shared fraction of clonotypes was about 5.2% for naive CD4, 3.5% for naive CD8, roughly 2.3% for memory CD4, and 0.35% to 0.4% for memory CD8. Pairwise subsampling led to the expectation that sequencing depth would affect the degree of clonotype sharing among donors.

Using the deep immunoSEQ assay, multiplex PCR amplified TCR CDR3 regions from genomic DNA. Genomic DNA extracted from each cell subset was distributed evenly over all wells of several immunoSEQ 96-well plates, and each plate served as one replicate. For sorted subsets, approximately 200 ng of genomic DNA, equivalent to 25,000 to 35,000 T cell genomes, went into each replicate PCR. The purified libraries were quantified using a Qubit 3.0 fluorometer, sized with a Bioanalyzer 2100, and then quantified again using the KAPA Library Quantification kit. Each immunoSEQ 96-well plate was sequenced on its own single-read 150-cycle Illumina NextSeq 550 flow cell. Per the original workflow: Because only junctional sequences without quality scores were contained in the immunoSEQ output, filtering matching that applied to full-length reads could not be performed. Sequences were annotated with PyIR, a Python wrapper for IgBLAST v1.9, and V/J genes and CDR3 were assigned using IMGT germline references. Reads were removed for weak V/J assignments (E-value above 1e-6), missing CDR3, stop codons, out-of-frame junctions, or ambiguous translated residues. V3J clonotypes were defined as sequences sharing the same inferred V gene, J gene, and CDR3 amino acid sequence. The percentage overlap between two repertoires was calculated by dividing the number of shared unique clonotypes by the size of the smaller repertoire. RTK rarefaction, the Chao1 estimator, and Recon v2.1 estimates of unobserved clonotypes were used to assess repertoire richness. Generation probabilities for all TCRbeta clonotypes obtained by the gDNA method from a handful of donors were computed using OLGA. TCRdb re-hosts the immuneACCESS table, in-frame sequences only. Its copies lack some clones; in the studies checked, an unresolved V gene accounts for under half of them, and the cause for the rest is not known. That table is the source of V, J and clone size, and D and trimming were worked out from the DNA. Across this sample there are 950,000 to 1,100,000 clones, with around 78% seen only once. The ten largest account for 0.5% to 0.65% of the sample.

The donors were healthy, HIV-negative adults who had no recently reported acute infections or vaccinations. Every donor was a Caucasian adult residing in Nashville, Tennessee, USA. CD4+ T cells were enriched through magnetic negative selection, after which naive cells were positively selected on CD45RA and the remaining negative fraction served as the memory subset. Blood was obtained by leukapheresis, after which PBMCs were separated by Ficoll-Histopaque density gradient centrifugation and cryopreserved in liquid nitrogen vapor phase. Purity and quantity of every magnetically sorted T cell population were checked by analytical flow cytometry. Each sorted fraction had its genomic DNA isolated and then quantified by UV absorbance on a Nanodrop 2000c. The germline V gene gives CDR1 as SGHDN and CDR2 as FVKESK. From the cysteine through the phenylalanine, the CDR3 covers 14 amino acids. Only the CDR3 part of the read is kept: 42 bases, read in frame from the first base. V drops 6 bases and J drops 6 bases, leaving 18 bases in between.

Sequences were obtained from memory CD4+ T cells from PBMCs. The cell subset or site label, as the study defines it: CD45RA-negative fraction. The V and J segments used are TRBV14 and TRBJ2-7, with TRBD1 tentatively as D gene (5 bases match). The source is a man between 18 and 35 years old in good health. Some clones in this sample may be carry-over from other donors' samples. The nucleotides read TGTGCCAGCAGTCCCTTTTTGGGGCGACCCGAGCAGTACTTC. Translated, it gives CASSPFLGRPEQYF.